This T cell receptor beta chain is from a study of cytomegalovirus exposure and HLA in healthy donors (dated by TCRdb to between 2016 and 2019). About the study as a whole: In an earlier analysis of fewer than 750 of the donors, 250 to 350 Gb of sequence data and 90 million to 120 million unique TCR beta sequences from roughly 190 million T cells were reported. In a later genetic analysis, genome-wide SNP genotypes for about three fifths of the roughly 670 donors were used, and that subset was treated as a discovery cohort. On average, roughly 240,000 unique TCR beta nucleotide sequences were sequenced per donor among several hundred genotyped donors of the cohort, with about 17% of those sequences being non-productive. About 5 DR-DQ haplotypes were handled as single units for association and clustering, since linkage in the cohort was strong. High-throughput TCR immunosequencing, statistical association of individual TCRs with disease status, and machine learning were combined to predict cytomegalovirus infection status. An earlier analysis of nearly 600 of the donors applied high-throughput TCR beta sequencing to assess whether each TCR beta V gene segment acted as functional or pseudogenic. HLA typing included class I and class II loci at four-digit resolution. Rather than drawing on any new phenotypic data, the later analysis identified candidate immune exposures from TCR beta sequences and the way those sequences occurred across donors. Donor age, sex, ethnicity and CMV serostatus were collected together with the repertoire data. The study aimed to test whether cataloging public T cell receptors could reveal signatures of past pathogen exposure. All discovery cohort repertoires had been generated on a single sequencing platform. Using immunosequencing, the study profiled T cell repertoires from 666 subjects and related those repertoires to cytomegalovirus serostatus. An early release covering 550 to 650 HLA-typed donors comprised about 320 gigabases of sequencing data and 65 million to 100 million unique TCR sequences. Typing coverage varied by locus: about 620-640 donors for A, B, C, DRB1 and DQB1; 500 to 550 for DQA1; about 590 for DPA1; about 450 for DPB1. To study patterns of TCR occurrence, a later analysis re-analyzed previously published TCR beta repertoires from 500 to 850 donors and added high-resolution HLA genotyping. In addition to the first cohort of 500 to 850 subjects, a separate validation cohort of around 110 different subjects was used. Of the 398 genotyped donors, over 80% were placed in the genetic ancestry cluster associated with self-reported Caucasian donors.

Overall study results and their limits: Presence/absence analyses assumed roughly uniform sequencing depth across donors, an assumption that may not hold. Immune exposure information for the cohort was limited to CMV serostatus. A later genetic analysis reported fewer N-insertions in productive TCRs among donors in an Asian-associated ancestry cluster than the roughly 700-donor mean. In a later analysis, HLA-associated TCR beta chains showed more clonal expansion and lower generation probabilities than non-associated chains that were equally common. According to a later analysis, most CMV-associated TCR beta chains appeared to be HLA-restricted, and the HLA associations seemed to be driven largely by CMV exposure. The classifier was reported to diagnose cytomegalovirus status with high specificity and sensitivity in both the original cohort and the validation cohort. In a later analysis, several top co-occurrence clusters were reported to appear linked to parvovirus B19, influenza, CMV and Epstein-Barr virus. In a later analysis, TCR association rates were found to vary across HLA loci, with the most associated TCRs seen for DRB1 alleles and the fewest for HLA-C alleles. The authors suggested that the approach could potentially be extended to other disease states and immunological phenotypes. In this cohort, only TCR beta chains were sequenced, and detectable features were limited by the absence of alpha or paired-chain data. Some IMGT-functional V segments, including TRBV6-2 and TRBV6-3, could not be distinguished by the 87-base-pair reads and were therefore excluded. Because some donors lacked HLA typing at each locus, the association tests relied only on the typed subset. A further reported finding was that TCR beta sequences accurately predicted the HLA-A and HLA-B alleles for most subjects in the first cohort. In the study, some 160 TCR beta chains were listed as associated with cytomegalovirus. A cluster of highly shared sequence variants was judged likely to be a technical artifact of the sequencing pipeline. In a later genetic analysis, a missense DCLRE1C variant was associated with V-gene and J-gene trimming of TCR beta chains, and the association was replicated in an independent cohort. About 17 rarely observed V segments, including chromosome 9 orphons, were excluded from the earlier analysis of 550 to 700 of the donors because counts were too low. A few of the identified cytomegalovirus-associated TCR beta chains were confirmed in vitro to be specific for cytomegalovirus antigens. While some public TCRs were present in many individuals, most TCR sequences turned up only very rarely across donors. In an earlier analysis of about 600 of the donors, most TCR beta V segments appeared in productive rearrangements about 87% or about 30% of the time, broadly matching IMGT annotations. Specific HLA alleles were associated with 15,000 to 20,000 TCR beta sequences at a false discovery rate of 0.05 in a later analysis. Assigning TCR associations to individual alleles was difficult when HLA alleles, especially DR and DQ, strongly co-occurred. Linkage disequilibrium might explain the correlated functional status among segregating V segments, but an unknown experimental factor could not be ruled out.

The receptor library was made with the immunoSEQ multiplex PCR assay. A mixture of 60 forward primers for TCR Vbeta segments and 13 reverse primers for TCR Jbeta segments was used in the multiplex PCR. The CDR3 region of rearranged TCR beta genes was amplified from genomic DNA by a multiplex PCR assay. On the Illumina HiSeq System, the amplified TCR beta libraries were sequenced as 87-base-pair reads. As for how the authors treated the data: A later analysis tallied 75 million to 95 million unique TCR beta chains across the 600 to 700 repertoires, and 10 million to 11 million of those chains were shared by two or more donors. A nearest-neighbor algorithm error-corrected the raw reads and collapsed the reads into unique sequences, merging closely related sequences to remove PCR and sequencing errors. Alignment of CDR3 sequences to IMGT reference sequences was used to assign V, D and J gene segments. Each retained sequence needed at least a six-nucleotide match to both a V gene segment and a J gene segment. Rearrangements were classified as productive when the CDR3 lacked stop codons and remained in frame with V and J, and all other rearrangements were classified as non-productive. Following IMGT convention, CDR3 was defined as the stretch from the second conserved V-encoded cysteine to the conserved J-encoded phenylalanine. The earlier analysis of some 580 of the donors excluded any sequence lacking an unambiguous match to a single V gene segment. In an earlier analysis of approximately 590 of the donors, V segments were called functional above 56.7% productive rearrangements and were called segregating when the between-donor standard deviation exceeded 5%. A statistical classification framework was developed to diagnose cytomegalovirus status using the catalog of TCR beta chain sequences. In a later analysis, V and J genes were assigned by comparing TCR nucleotide sequences against IMGT/GENE-DB human TR gene sequences. In a later analysis, CDR3 sequences and most-parsimonious VDJ recombination scenarios were assigned using the TCRdist pipeline. In a later analysis, each TCR beta chain was defined by its CDR3 amino acid sequence together with its V-gene family, and reads without a unique V-gene family were excluded. As a way to deal with suspected cross-contamination and a sequencing artifact, a later analysis dropped roughly 600 nucleotide sequences that were highly shared and had low generation probability. For each public chain, a later analysis derived a clonal expansion index from normalized ranks of inferred template counts within each repertoire. A later analysis computed generation probabilities with a VDJ recombination model fitted to out-of-frame rearrangements, and checked the results against IGoR. In a later analysis, hypergeometric tests were used to score TCR-TCR, TCR-HLA and TCR-CMV co-occurrence, with a repertoire-size bias correction applied to TCR pairs. In a later analysis, false discovery rates were estimated by permuting HLA or CMV assignments 20 times. In a later analysis, co-occurring TCRs were grouped using DBSCAN, with TCRdist sequence similarity added in when clustering inside HLA-allele-positive subsets. Co-occurrence clustering excluded repertoires with fewer than 30,000 or more than 120,000 public chains, plus five with anomalous nucleotide sharing. TCRdb took this table from immuneACCESS and kept in-frame rearrangements with V and J called. Such tables lack part of the clones; where checked against another copy, unresolved V genes explain under half of the gap, and the rest is unexplained. The V and J calls and the clone size are those of that table, but D and trimming were determined from the DNA. In all, the sample holds 150,000 to 200,000 clones, and approximately 59% of those were seen once. Of the sample, 2.5% to 3% is held by the ten largest clones.

The cohort was made up of approximately 670 healthy bone marrow donors. At the time of sampling, every cohort member was nominally healthy, though immune exposures that went unrecorded were likely present. The donor tested CMV seronegative and was one of the 352 seronegative cohort members. A peripheral blood sample was provided by each donor, and peripheral blood mononuclear cells were used for TCR beta sequencing. The Qiagen DNeasy Blood Extraction Kit was used to extract genomic DNA from the blood cell samples. Trimmed from V: 5 bases; trimmed from J: 3 bases; junction bases lacking a gene match: 7. As encoded in the germline V gene (reference sequence), CDR1 is LNHDA while CDR2 is SQIVND. The CDR3 sequence holds 16 residues, the cysteine and phenylalanine included. Only the CDR3 region is kept as DNA, spanning 48 bases read in frame from base 1. As for this clone: It lacks a known antigen. There are no base qualities to consult, and no much larger clone falls within one base.

The TCR sequence derives from a man between 40 and 49 years old in good health and CMV-seronegative. The sequenced sample was PBMCs. In this chain, TRBV19 is recombined with TRBJ2-2; 9 central nucleotides agree with TRBD1. Here is the DNA: TGTGCCAGTAGTGGACAGGGGCTCCCATACACCGGGGAGCTGTTTTTT. This translates into CASSGQGLPYTGELFF. The full variable domain, completed from the reference TRBV19 and TRBJ2-2 proteins outside the CDR3, reads DGGITQSPKYLFRKEGQNVTLSCEQNLNHDAMYWYRQDPGQGLRLIYYSQIVNDFQKGDIAEGYSVSREKKESFPLTVTSAQKNPTAFYLCASSGQGLPYTGELFFGEGSRLTVL.